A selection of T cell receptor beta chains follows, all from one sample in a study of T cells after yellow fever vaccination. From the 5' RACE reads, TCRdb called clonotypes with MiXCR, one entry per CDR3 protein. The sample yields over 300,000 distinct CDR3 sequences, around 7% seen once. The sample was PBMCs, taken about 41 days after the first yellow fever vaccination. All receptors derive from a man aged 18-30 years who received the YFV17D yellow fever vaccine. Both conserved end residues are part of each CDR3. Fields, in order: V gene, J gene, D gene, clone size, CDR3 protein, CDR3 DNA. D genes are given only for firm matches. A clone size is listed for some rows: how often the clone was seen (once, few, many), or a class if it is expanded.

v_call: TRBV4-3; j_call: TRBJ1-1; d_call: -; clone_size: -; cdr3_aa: CASSQGEYGTEAFF; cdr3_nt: TGCGCCAGCAGCCAAGGTGAATATGGCACTGAAGCTTTCTTT
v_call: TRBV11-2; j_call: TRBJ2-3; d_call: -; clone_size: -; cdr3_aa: CASSSQASGDTQYF; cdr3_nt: TGTGCCAGCAGCTCTCAGGCCAGCGGAGATACGCAGTATTTT
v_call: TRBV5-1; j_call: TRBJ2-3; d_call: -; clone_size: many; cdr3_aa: CASSLAAGGDTQYF; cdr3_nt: TGCGCCAGCAGCTTGGCGGCGGGCGGAGATACGCAGTATTTT
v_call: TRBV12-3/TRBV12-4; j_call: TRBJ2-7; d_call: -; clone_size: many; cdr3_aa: CASSFSQAAYEQYF; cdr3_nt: TGTGCCAGCAGTTTCAGCCAGGCAGCCTACGAGCAGTACTTC
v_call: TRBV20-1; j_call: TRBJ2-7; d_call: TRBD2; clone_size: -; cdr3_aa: CSAPGLAGGSYEQYF; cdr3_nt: TGCAGTGCACCCGGACTAGCGGGGGGGAGTTACGAGCAGTACTTC
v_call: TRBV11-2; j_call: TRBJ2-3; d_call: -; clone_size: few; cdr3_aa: CASSVLISGTDTQYF; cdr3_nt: TGTGCCAGCAGCGTCTTGATAAGCGGGACAGATACGCAGTATTTT
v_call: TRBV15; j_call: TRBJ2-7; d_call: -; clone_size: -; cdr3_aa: CATSRDPGVFEQYF; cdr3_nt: TGTGCCACCAGCAGAGATCCAGGGGTGTTCGAGCAGTACTTC
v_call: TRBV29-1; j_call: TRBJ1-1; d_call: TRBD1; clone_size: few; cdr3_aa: CSAATGARNTEAFF; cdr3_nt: TGCAGCGCCGCGACAGGGGCGAGGAACACTGAAGCTTTCTTT
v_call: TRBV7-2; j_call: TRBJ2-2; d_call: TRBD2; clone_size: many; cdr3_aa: CASSLDGTSGGRELFF; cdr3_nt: TGTGCCAGCAGCTTAGATGGGACTAGCGGGGGAAGGGAGCTGTTTTTT
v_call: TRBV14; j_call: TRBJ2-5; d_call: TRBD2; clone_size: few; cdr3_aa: CASSPLRAGGYETQYF; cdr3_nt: TGTGCCAGCAGCCCCTTGAGAGCGGGGGGGTACGAGACCCAGTACTTC
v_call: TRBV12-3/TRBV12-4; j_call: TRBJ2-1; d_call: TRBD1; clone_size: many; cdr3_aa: CASSTGQYNEQFF; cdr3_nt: TGTGCCAGCAGTACGGGACAGTACAATGAGCAGTTCTTC
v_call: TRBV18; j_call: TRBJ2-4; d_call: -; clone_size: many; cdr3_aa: CASSPGDLAKNIQYF; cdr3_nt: TGTGCCAGCTCACCGGGGGATCTAGCCAAAAACATTCAGTACTTC
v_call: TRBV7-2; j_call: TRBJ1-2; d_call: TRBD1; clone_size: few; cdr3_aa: CASSPQGGLIDGYTF; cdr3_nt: TGTGCCAGCAGCCCCCAGGGGGGGCTGATCGATGGCTACACCTTC
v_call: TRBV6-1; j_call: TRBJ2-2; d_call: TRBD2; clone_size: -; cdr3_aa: CASRNLGLAGVFGTGELFF; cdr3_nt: TGTGCCAGCAGAAACCTTGGACTAGCGGGGGTTTTTGGCACCGGGGAGCTGTTTTTT
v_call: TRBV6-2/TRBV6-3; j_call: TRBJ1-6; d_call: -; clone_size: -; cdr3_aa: CAGRTVNNSPLHF; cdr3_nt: TGTGCCGGTCGGACAGTGAATAATTCACCCCTCCACTTT
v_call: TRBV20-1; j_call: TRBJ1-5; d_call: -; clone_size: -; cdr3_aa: CSARYSNQPQHF; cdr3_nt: TGCAGTGCTAGATACAGCAATCAGCCCCAGCATTTT
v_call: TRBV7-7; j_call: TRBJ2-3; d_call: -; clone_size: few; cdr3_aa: CASSPLSQVRTDTQYF; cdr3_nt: TGTGCTAGCAGCCCTCTCTCCCAGGTTCGCACAGATACGCAGTATTTT
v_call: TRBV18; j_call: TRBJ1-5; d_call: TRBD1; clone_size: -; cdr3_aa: CASSPNFGQGVEPQHF; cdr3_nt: TGTGCCAGCTCACCAAATTTCGGACAGGGGGTGGAGCCCCAGCATTTT
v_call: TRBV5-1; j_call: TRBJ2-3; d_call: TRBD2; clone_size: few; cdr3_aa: CASSLAGGGGGTDTQYF; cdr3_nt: TGCGCCAGCAGCTTGGCCGGTGGCGGGGGGGGCACAGATACGCAGTATTTT
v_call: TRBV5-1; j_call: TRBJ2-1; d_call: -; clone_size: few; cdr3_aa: CASSLEPGDNEQFF; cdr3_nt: TGCGCCAGCAGCTTGGAGCCTGGAGACAATGAGCAGTTCTTC
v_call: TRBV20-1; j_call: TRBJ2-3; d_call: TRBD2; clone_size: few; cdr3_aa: CSGSGGAGTDTQYF; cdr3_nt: TGCAGTGGAAGCGGGGGGGCTGGCACAGATACGCAGTATTTT
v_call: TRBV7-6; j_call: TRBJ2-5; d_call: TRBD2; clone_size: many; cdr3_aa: CASRPAGGVETQYF; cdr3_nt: TGTGCCAGCAGACCAGCGGGGGGGGTGGAGACCCAGTACTTC
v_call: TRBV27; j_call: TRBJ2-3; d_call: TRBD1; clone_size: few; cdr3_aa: CASRLTGTGSDTQYF; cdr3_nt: TGTGCCAGCAGACTCACCGGGACAGGATCAGATACGCAGTATTTT